In this sample, the clone carrying this TCR beta chain turned up many times. Authors of the study amplified TCR beta CDR3 regions from RNA transcripts. The HTBI set primed first-round TCR CDR3 RT-PCR. From the multiplex PCR reads, TCRdb called clonotypes with MiXCR, one entry per CDR3 protein. The sample shows a few hundred thousand distinct CDR3 sequences, less than 20% of them seen only once. CDR1 is SGHTS and CDR2 is YDEGEE in the germline V gene. There are 16 residues in the CDR3. V was pared by 6 bases and J by 4 bases, with 22 bases between. This record comes from a study of T cells in Graves' hyperthyroidism and ophthalmopathy.

This receptor was obtained from a man younger than 30 with Graves' ophthalmopathy. The genes are TRBV5-8 and TRBJ1-2; D gene ambiguous. Sequenced: blood. As DNA, the CDR3 is TGTGCCAGCACCCCCGGAAGTCAGGACCCCGTCTATGGCTACACCTTC. This translates into CASTPGSQDPVYGYTF.